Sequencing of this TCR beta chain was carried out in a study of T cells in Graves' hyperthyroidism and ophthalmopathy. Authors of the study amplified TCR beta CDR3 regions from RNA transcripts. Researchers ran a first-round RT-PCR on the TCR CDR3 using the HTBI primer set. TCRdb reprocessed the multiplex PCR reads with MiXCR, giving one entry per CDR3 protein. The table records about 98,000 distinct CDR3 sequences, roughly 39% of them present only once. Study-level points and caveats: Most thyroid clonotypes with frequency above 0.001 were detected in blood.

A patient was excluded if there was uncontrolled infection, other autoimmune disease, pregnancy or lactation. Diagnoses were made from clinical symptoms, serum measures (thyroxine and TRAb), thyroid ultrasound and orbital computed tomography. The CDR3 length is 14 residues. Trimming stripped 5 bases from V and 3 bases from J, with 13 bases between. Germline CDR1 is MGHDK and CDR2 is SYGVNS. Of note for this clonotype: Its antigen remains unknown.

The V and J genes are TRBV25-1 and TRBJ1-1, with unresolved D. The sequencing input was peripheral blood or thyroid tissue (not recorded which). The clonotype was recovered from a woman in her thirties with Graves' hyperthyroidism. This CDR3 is CASSRGAGYTEAFF. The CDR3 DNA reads TGTGCCAGCAGTAGAGGTGCGGGTTACACTGAAGCTTTCTTT.